This T cell receptor beta chain was observed in a study of human T cells and chemical hapten exposure. Total RNA was extracted from unfractionated whole blood. MiXCR, run by TCRdb on the 5' RACE reads, gives a single entry per CDR3 protein. The table lists fewer than 150,000 distinct CDR3 sequences, around 20% of them singletons. This clonotype was observed a handful of times. The germline V gene has CDR1 SGHTA and CDR2 FQGTGA. The CDR3 has 13 residues. With 5 bases removed from V and 6 bases from J, the gap between germline ends came to 12 bases. The receptor was isolated from a human donor in good health. The chain uses TRBV7-3 and TRBJ2-3; D not resolved. The CDR3 loop is CASSAPPLDTQYF. CDR3 nucleotide sequence: TGTGCCAGCAGCGCCCCCCCCTTGGATACGCAGTATTTT. Full variable domain (rest looked up from reference TRBV7-3 and TRBJ2-3): GAGVSQTPSNKVTEKGKYVELRCDPISGHTALYWYRQSLGQGPEFLIYFQGTGAADDSGLPNDRFFAVRPEGSVSTLKIQRTERGDSAVYLCASSAPPLDTQYFGPGTRLTVL.